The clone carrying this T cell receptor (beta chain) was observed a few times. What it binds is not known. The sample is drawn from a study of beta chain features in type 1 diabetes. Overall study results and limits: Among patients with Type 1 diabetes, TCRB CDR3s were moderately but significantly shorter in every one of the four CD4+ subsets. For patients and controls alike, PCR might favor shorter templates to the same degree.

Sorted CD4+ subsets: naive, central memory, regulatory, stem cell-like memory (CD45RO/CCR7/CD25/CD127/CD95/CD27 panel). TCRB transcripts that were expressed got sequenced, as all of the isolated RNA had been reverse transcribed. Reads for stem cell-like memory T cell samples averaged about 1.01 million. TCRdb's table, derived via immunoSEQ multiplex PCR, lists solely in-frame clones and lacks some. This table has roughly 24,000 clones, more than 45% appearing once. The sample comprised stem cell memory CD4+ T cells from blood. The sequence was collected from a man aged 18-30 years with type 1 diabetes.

The CDR3 sequence: CAQQPSGNTIYF. As DNA, the CDR3 is TGTGCTCAACAGCCGTCTGGAAACACCATATATTTT. The chain combines TRBV30 with TRBJ1-3; D unresolved. This CDR3 comprises 12 residues. Germline V gives CDR1 GTSNPN, CDR2 SVGIG (reference sequence).